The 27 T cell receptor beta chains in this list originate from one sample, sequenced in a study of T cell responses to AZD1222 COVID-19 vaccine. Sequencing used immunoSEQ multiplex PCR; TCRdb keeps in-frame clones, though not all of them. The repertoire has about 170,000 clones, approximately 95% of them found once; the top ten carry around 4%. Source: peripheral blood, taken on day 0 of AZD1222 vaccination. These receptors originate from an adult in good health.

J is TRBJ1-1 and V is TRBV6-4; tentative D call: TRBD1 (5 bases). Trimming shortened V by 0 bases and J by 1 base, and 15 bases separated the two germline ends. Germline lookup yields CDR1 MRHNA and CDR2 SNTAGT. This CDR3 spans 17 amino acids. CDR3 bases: TGTGCCAGCAGTGACTCGGACATCGGCTCGGCGAACACTGAAGCTTTCTTT. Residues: CASSDSDIGSANTEAFF.

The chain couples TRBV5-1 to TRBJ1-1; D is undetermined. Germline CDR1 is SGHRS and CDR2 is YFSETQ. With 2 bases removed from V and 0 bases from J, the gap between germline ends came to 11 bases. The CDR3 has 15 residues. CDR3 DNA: TGCGCCAGCAGCTTAGGTACGCCCCTGAACACTGAAGCTTTCTTT. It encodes CASSLGTPLNTEAFF. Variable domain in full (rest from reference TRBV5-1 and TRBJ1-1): KAGVTQTPRYLIKTRGQQVTLSCSPISGHRSVSWYQQTPGQGLQFLFEYFSETQRNKGNFPGRFSGRQFSNSRSEMNVSTLELGDSALYLCASSLGTPLNTEAFFGQGTRLTVV.

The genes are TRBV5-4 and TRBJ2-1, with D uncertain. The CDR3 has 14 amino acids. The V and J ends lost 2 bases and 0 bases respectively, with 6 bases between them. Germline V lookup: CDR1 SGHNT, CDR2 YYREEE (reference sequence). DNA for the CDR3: TGTGCCAGCAGCTTACCCCCCTCCTACAATGAGCAGTTCTTC. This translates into CASSLPPSYNEQFF. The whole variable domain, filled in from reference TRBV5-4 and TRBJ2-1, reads ETGVTQSPTHLIKTRGQQVTLRCSSQSGHNTVSWYQQALGQGPQFIFQYYREEENGRGNFPPRFSGLQFPNYSSELNVNALELDDSALYLCASSLPPSYNEQFFGPGTRLTVL.

CDR3 bases: TGTGCCAGCAGCTTAAACGACAGGGCTGGCTACACCTTC. This sequence encodes CASSLNDRAGYTF. The V and J genes are TRBV11-2 and TRBJ1-2, with 7 bases fitting TRBD1. The CDR3 is made up of 13 amino acids. With 2 bases clipped from V and 7 bases from J, the junction kept 4 bases outside the gene matches. Germline V gene lookup returns CDR1 SGHAT and CDR2 FQNNGV.

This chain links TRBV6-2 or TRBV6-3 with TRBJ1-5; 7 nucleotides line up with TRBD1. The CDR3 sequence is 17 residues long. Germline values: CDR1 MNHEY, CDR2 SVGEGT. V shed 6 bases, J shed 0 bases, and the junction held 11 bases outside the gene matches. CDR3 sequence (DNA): TGTGCCAGCAGCCCTGCACTACAGGGGTATAGCAATCAGCCCCAGCATTTT. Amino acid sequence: CASSPALQGYSNQPQHF.

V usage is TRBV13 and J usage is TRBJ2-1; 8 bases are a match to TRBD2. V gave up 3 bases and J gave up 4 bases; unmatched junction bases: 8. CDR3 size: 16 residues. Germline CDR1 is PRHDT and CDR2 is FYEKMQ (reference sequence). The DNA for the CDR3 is TGTGCCAGCAGCTTGTTACTAAGCGGGGGTTACAATGAGCAGTTCTTC. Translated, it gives CASSLLLSGGYNEQFF.

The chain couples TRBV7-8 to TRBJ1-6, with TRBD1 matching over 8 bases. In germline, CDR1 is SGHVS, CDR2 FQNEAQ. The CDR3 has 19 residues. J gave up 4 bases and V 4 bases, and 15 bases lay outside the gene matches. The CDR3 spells CASSSLGQGLKRYNSPLHF. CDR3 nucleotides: TGTGCCAGCAGCTCCCTTGGACAGGGCTTGAAACGGTATAATTCACCCCTCCACTTT.

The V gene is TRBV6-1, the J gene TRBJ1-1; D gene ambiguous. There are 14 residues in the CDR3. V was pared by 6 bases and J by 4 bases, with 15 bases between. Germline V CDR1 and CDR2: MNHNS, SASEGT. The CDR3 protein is CASSPWGDTTEAFF. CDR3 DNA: TGTGCCAGCAGCCCCTGGGGTGATACCACTGAAGCTTTCTTT.

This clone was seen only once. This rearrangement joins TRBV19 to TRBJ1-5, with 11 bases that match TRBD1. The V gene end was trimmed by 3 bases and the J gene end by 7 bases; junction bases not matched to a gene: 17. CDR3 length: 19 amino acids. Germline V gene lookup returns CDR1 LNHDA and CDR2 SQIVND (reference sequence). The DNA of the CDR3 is TGTGCCAGTAGTATTGCCAGGGGCTTGGACAGGGGGCCGCGGCAGCCCCAGCATTTT. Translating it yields CASSIARGLDRGPRQPQHF.

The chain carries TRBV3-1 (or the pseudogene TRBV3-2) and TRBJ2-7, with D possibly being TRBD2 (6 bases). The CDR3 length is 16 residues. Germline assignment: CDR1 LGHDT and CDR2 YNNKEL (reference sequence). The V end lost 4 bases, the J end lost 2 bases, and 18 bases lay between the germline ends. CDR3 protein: CASSRQRGGVPYEQYF. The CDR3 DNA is TGTGCCAGCAGCCGTCAGAGAGGCGGGGTCCCCTACGAGCAGTACTTC.

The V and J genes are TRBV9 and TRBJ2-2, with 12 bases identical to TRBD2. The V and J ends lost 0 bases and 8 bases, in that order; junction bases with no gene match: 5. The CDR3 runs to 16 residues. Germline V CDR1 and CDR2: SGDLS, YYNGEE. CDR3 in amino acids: CASSVGLAGGAGELFF. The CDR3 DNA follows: TGTGCCAGCAGCGTAGGTCTAGCGGGAGGGGCAGGGGAGCTGTTTTTT.

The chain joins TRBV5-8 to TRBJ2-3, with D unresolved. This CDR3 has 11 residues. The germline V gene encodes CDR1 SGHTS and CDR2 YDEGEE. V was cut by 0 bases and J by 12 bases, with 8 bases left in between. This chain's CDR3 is CASSLGFPQYF. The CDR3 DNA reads TGTGCCAGCAGCTTGGGTTTCCCTCAGTATTTT.

CDR3 bases: TGTGCCAGCAGTTGGACAGGAGATCTTGACTACACCTTC. Translating it yields CASSWTGDLDYTF. The chain is built from TRBV5-4 and TRBJ1-2, with 7 positions matching TRBD1. CDR3 length: 13 residues. CDR1 is SGHNT, CDR2 YYREEE, per germline (reference sequence). Germline trimming cut 5 bases from V and 10 bases from J; bases unmatched to any gene: 11.

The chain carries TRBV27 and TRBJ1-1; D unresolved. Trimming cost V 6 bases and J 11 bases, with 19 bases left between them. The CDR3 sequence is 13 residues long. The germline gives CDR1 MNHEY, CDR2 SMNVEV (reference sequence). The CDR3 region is CASSQIGSVNAFF. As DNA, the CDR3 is TGTGCCAGCAGCCAAATTGGGAGCGTTAACGCTTTCTTT.

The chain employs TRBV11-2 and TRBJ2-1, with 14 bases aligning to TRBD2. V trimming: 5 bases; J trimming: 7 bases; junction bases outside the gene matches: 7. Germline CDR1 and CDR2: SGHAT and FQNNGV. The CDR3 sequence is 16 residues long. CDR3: CASSKGTSGGQNEQFF. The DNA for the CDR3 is TGTGCCAGCAGCAAAGGGACTAGCGGGGGCCAAAATGAGCAGTTCTTC.

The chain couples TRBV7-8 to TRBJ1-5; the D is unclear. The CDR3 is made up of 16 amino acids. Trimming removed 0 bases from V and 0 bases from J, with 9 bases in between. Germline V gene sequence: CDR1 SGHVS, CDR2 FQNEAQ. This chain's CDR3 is CASSLARGYSNQPQHF. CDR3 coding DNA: TGTGCCAGCAGCTTAGCGCGGGGATATAGCAATCAGCCCCAGCATTTT.

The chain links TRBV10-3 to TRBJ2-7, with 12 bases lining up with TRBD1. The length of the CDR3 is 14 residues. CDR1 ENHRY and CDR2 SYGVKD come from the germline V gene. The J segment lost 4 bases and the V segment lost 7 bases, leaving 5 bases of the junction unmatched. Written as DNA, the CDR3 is TGTGCCATCAAGCAGGGACAGGGGGCTTACGAGCAGTACTTC. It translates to CAIKQGQGAYEQYF.

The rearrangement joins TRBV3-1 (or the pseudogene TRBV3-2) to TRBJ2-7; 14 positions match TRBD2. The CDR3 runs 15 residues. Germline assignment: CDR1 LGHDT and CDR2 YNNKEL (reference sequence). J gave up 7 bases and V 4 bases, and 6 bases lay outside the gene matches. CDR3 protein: CASSLGLAGEGEQYF. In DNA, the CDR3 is TGTGCCAGCAGCCTGGGACTAGCGGGAGAAGGAGAGCAGTACTTC.

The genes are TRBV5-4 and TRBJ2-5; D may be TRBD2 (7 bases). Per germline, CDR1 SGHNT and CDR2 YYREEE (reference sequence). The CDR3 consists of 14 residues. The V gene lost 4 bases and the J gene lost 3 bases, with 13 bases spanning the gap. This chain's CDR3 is CASSPGGREETQYF. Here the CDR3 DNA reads TGTGCCAGCAGCCCGGGGGGCAGGGAAGAGACCCAGTACTTC.

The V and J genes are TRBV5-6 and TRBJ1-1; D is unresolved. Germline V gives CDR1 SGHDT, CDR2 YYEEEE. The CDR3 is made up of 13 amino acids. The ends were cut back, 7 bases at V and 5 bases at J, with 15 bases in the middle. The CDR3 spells CASFREMGTEAFF. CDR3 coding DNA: TGTGCCAGCTTTAGGGAGATGGGTACTGAAGCTTTCTTT.

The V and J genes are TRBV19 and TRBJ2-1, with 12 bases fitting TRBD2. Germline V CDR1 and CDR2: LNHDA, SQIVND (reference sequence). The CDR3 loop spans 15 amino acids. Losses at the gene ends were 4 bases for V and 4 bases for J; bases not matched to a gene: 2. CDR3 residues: CASSKTSGGYNEQFF. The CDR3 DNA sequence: TGTGCCAGTAGTAAAACTAGCGGGGGGTACAATGAGCAGTTCTTC.

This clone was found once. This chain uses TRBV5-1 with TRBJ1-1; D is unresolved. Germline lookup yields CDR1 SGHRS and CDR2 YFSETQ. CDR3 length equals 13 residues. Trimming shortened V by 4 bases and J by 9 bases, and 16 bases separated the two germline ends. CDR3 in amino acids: CASSPSGEPKAFF. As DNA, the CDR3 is TGCGCCAGCAGCCCTTCGGGTGAGCCGAAAGCTTTCTTT.

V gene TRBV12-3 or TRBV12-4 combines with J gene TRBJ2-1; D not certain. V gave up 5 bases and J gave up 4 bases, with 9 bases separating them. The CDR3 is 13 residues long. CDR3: CASSPGRYNEQFF. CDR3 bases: TGTGCCAGCAGTCCCGGACGGTACAATGAGCAGTTCTTC.

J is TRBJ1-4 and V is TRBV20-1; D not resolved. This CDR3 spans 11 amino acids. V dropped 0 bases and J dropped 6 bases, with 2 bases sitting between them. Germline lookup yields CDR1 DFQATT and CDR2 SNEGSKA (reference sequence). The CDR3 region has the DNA TGCAGTGCTAGAGAGGATGAAAAACTGTTTTTT. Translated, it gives CSAREDEKLFF.

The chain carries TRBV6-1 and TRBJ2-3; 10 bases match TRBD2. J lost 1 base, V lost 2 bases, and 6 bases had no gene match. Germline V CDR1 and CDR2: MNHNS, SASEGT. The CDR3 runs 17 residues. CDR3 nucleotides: TGTGCCAGCAGTGAAAAATATAGCGGGGGGCGCACAGATACGCAGTATTTT. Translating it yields CASSEKYSGGRTDTQYF.

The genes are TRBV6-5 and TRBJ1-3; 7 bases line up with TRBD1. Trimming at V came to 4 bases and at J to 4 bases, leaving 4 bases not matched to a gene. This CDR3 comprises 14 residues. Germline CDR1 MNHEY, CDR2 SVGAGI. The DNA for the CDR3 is TGTGCCAGCAGTTTAGGGACAGTGGGAAACACCATATATTTT. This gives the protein CASSLGTVGNTIYF.

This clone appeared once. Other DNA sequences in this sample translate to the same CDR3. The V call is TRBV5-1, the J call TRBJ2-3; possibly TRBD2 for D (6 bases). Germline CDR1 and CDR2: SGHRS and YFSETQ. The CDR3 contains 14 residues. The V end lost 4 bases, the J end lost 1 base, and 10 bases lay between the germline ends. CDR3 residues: CASSLGGGTDTQYF. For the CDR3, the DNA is TGCGCCAGCAGCCTGGGCGGGGGCACAGATACGCAGTATTTT.